The sequence of this T cell receptor beta chain was determined in a study of regulatory T cells in long-lasting Graves disease. To make TCR beta libraries, researchers used iRepertoire HTBI primers and Arm-PCR of CDR3 regions. TCRdb re-analysed the multiplex PCR reads in MiXCR, keeping a single row per CDR3 protein. The sample carries 500,000 or so distinct CDR3 sequences, around 15% recorded once. V was trimmed by 4 bases and J by 1 base, leaving 14 bases between them. Germline V lookup: CDR1 SGHRS, CDR2 YFSETQ. The CDR3 runs to 15 residues. Time point reported: newly diagnosed GD, antithyroid drugs for less than 3 months. PBMC RNA was the source of the TCR library. In addition, the sample was reused for a study of T cells in Graves' hyperthyroidism and ophthalmopathy.

The sequences come from peripheral blood mononuclear cells (PBMCs), collected at new diagnosis, from a patient treated with antithyroid drugs. The rearrangement uses TRBV5-1 and TRBJ1-1; D gene ambiguous. This TCR derives from a woman aged 50 to 60 with Graves disease. CDR3 sequence (DNA): TGCGCCAGCAGCAGTCACGGGAGTCCGAACACTGAAGCTTTCTTT. Its protein product is CASSSHGSPNTEAFF.